The 32 T cell receptor beta chains reported below all come from one sample, sequenced in a study of immune evolution from preneoplasia to lung adenocarcinoma. Profiling relied on immunoSEQ multiplex PCR, and the TCRdb table lists in-frame clones only, not all of them. This table has 9,500 to 13,000 clones, 78% appearing once. Sequencing used FFPE minimally invasive lung adenocarcinoma tissue. These receptors were collected from a person aged 70 to 79 with lung adenocarcinoma.

This rearrangement joins TRBV29-1 to TRBJ1-4, with 9 nucleotides matching TRBD1. Germline V gene lookup returns CDR1 SQVTM and CDR2 ANQGSEA. Trimming took 7 bases from V and 6 from J; bases not matched to a gene: 3. The CDR3 has 12 residues. The CDR3, as DNA: TGCAGCGCACAGGGGGCGGATGAAAAACTGTTTTTT. Encoded protein: CSAQGADEKLFF.

The gene calls are TRBV4-1 and TRBJ2-5, with D perhaps matching TRBD1 or TRBD2 (5 bases each). The CDR3 contains 17 residues. Trimming stripped 1 base from V and 5 bases from J, with 20 bases between. CDR1 and CDR2 (germline): MGHRA, YSYEKL. In DNA form, the CDR3 reads TGCGCCAGCAGCCAAGGTGTCCAAGAGGGGCGCAGGGAGACCCAGTACTTC. Translation: CASSQGVQEGRRETQYF.

The V call is TRBV2, the J call TRBJ2-7, with TRBD2 matching 7 bases. V gave up 7 bases and J gave up 3 bases; unmatched junction bases: 6. The germline V gene has CDR1 SNHLY and CDR2 FYNNEI. The CDR3 covers 13 residues. CDR3 in DNA: TGTGCCAGCACGTTGAGCGGGAACTACGAGCAGTACTTC. Translating it yields CASTLSGNYEQYF.

This clone was seen a handful of times. The chain is built from TRBV4-3 and TRBJ2-3; 7 bases are a match to TRBD2. Trimming cost V 7 bases and J 0 bases; bases outside gene matches: 10. Germline V gene sequence: CDR1 LGHNA, CDR2 YSLEER. CDR3 length: 16 amino acids. CDR3 DNA: TGCGCCAGCAAACCCGGGGGACTATCTAGCACAGATACGCAGTATTTT. Its translation is CASKPGGLSSTDTQYF.

The CDR3 DNA reads as TGTGCCAGCTTCAGCAGCTACAATGAGCAGTTCTTC. This codes for CASFSSYNEQFF. This rearrangement joins TRBV7-2 to TRBJ2-1, with D uncertain. V was cut by 8 bases and J by 3 bases, with 8 bases left in between. The CDR3 loop spans 12 amino acids. Germline CDR1 is SGHTA and CDR2 is FQGNSA.

V usage is TRBV5-5 and J usage is TRBJ2-3; 12 nucleotides match TRBD2. Trimming cost V 4 bases and J 5 bases; bases outside gene matches: 8. The CDR3 is made up of 16 amino acids. The V gene's germline CDR1 is SGHKS and CDR2 YYEKEE (reference sequence). CDR3 DNA sequence: TGTGCCAGCAGCCGGGAACTAGCGGGGGGCCGAGATACGCAGTATTTT. It translates to CASSRELAGGRDTQYF.

The CDR3 coding sequence is TGTGCCAGCAGTGACTCGGCGGGGGCAGTCAATGAGCAGTTCTTC. Translated: CASSDSAGAVNEQFF. The genes are TRBV6-4 and TRBJ2-1; D might be TRBD2 (7 bases). Germline V gives CDR1 MRHNA, CDR2 SNTAGT. V was pared by 0 bases and J by 6 bases, with 12 bases between. This CDR3 has 15 residues.

CDR3 residues: CASSTGREGGNTIYF. The CDR3 coding sequence is TGTGCCAGCAGCACTGGCAGGGAAGGTGGAAACACCATATATTTT. The rearrangement links TRBV5-4 to TRBJ1-3; maybe TRBD1 (5 bases). Germline loops: CDR1 SGHNT, CDR2 YYREEE (reference sequence). Trimming left V 4 bases short and J 3 bases short, with 14 bases between. There are 15 residues in the CDR3. The variable domain in full, completed from reference TRBV5-4 and TRBJ1-3, reads ETGVTQSPTHLIKTRGQQVTLRCSSQSGHNTVSWYQQALGQGPQFIFQYYREEENGRGNFPPRFSGLQFPNYSSELNVNALELDDSALYLCASSTGREGGNTIYFGEGSWLTVV.

The genes are TRBV2 and TRBJ2-3; D is undetermined. CDR1 is SNHLY, CDR2 FYNNEI, per germline. Trimming pared 5 bases from V and 3 bases from J, leaving 0 bases between. The CDR3 runs 10 residues. CDR3 residues: CASSTDTQYF. The CDR3 DNA is TGTGCCAGCAGTACAGATACGCAGTATTTT.

The chain employs TRBV7-9 and TRBJ2-2; maybe TRBD2 (6 bases). The germline V gene has CDR1 SEHNR and CDR2 FQNEAQ (reference sequence). The CDR3 has 16 amino acids. Trimming stripped 7 bases from V and 5 bases from J, with 20 bases between. Here the CDR3 reads CASTYRDSRGTGELFF. In DNA, the CDR3 is TGTGCCAGCACCTACCGGGACTCCCGAGGGACCGGGGAGCTGTTTTTT.

The chain employs TRBV4-1 and TRBJ1-1; 7 bases match TRBD1. Germline V CDR1 and CDR2: MGHRA, YSYEKL. The junction had 10 bases not matched to a gene; V was cut back by 0 bases and J by 0 bases. CDR3 length equals 18 residues. The CDR3 coding sequence is TGCGCCAGCAGCCAAGATCCCTCTACCGGGACAGTGAACACTGAAGCTTTCTTT. Amino acids: CASSQDPSTGTVNTEAFF.

The chain carries TRBV7-2 and TRBJ1-4; tentative D call: TRBD1 (5 bases). This CDR3 region has 14 residues. V was clipped by 9 bases and J by 2 bases, with 13 bases between them. Germline V lookup: CDR1 SGHTA, CDR2 FQGNSA. The DNA for the CDR3 is TGTGCCAGTATGGCGACAGTGACTAATGAAAAACTGTTTTTT. Protein: CASMATVTNEKLFF. Full variable domain (missing parts from reference TRBV7-2 and TRBJ1-4): GAGVSQSPSNKVTEKGKDVELRCDPISGHTALYWYRQSLGQGLEFLIYFQGNSAPDKSGLPSDRFSAERTGGSVSTLTIQRTQQEDSAVYLCASMATVTNEKLFFGSGTQLSVL.

The J gene is TRBJ1-5, the V gene TRBV10-3, with D possibly TRBD1 on 5 matching bases. The V end lost 3 bases, the J end lost 5 bases, and 11 bases lay between the germline ends. The CDR3 is made up of 14 amino acids. The V gene's germline CDR1 is ENHRY and CDR2 SYGVKD. The CDR3 sequence is CAISERGGDQPQHF. CDR3 bases: TGTGCCATCAGTGAAAGGGGTGGTGATCAGCCCCAGCATTTT.

The chain employs TRBV28 and TRBJ1-2; no definite D call. The V gene lost 2 bases and the J gene lost 1 base, with 14 bases spanning the gap. The CDR3 extends over 16 amino acids. Germline loops: CDR1 MDHEN, CDR2 SYDVKM. The CDR3 nucleotides read TGTGCCAGCAGTTTAGGGGATAGACGGATTAACTATGGCTACACCTTC. This gives the protein CASSLGDRRINYGYTF.

The chain combines TRBV19 with TRBJ1-4; unclear D gene. Germline values: CDR1 LNHDA, CDR2 SQIVND (reference sequence). CDR3 length equals 15 residues. V dropped 1 base and J dropped 1 base, with 7 bases sitting between them. CDR3 coding DNA: TGTGCCAGTAGTATAGGGGGAGGAACTAATGAAAAACTGTTTTTT. Protein sequence: CASSIGGGTNEKLFF.

This clone was seen a few times. The rearrangement joins TRBV30 to TRBJ1-2; D gene uncertain. CDR3 length equals 16 residues. Germline loops: CDR1 GTSNPN, CDR2 SVGIG (reference sequence). The V and J ends lost 0 bases and 4 bases respectively, with 18 bases between them. CDR3 DNA: TGTGCCTGGAGTGTATATGTGACAAGTCGGGGCTATGGCTACACCTTC. Its protein is CAWSVYVTSRGYGYTF.

This clone has a handful of counts. The chain links TRBV30 to TRBJ1-4, with TRBD1 matching 9 bases. The CDR3 spans 14 residues. V lost 6 bases and J lost 0; bases outside the gene matches: 2. Germline V gene lookup returns CDR1 GTSNPN and CDR2 SVGIG (reference sequence). The CDR3 nucleotides are TGTGCCTGTCGGACAGGGGCAACTAATGAAAAACTGTTTTTT. It yields the protein CACRTGATNEKLFF.

V usage is TRBV7-2 and J usage is TRBJ2-4; perhaps TRBD2 as D (6 bases). Germline CDR1 SGHTA, CDR2 FQGNSA. The length of the CDR3 is 17 residues. Trimming took 3 bases from V and 7 from J, leaving 22 bases between them. The CDR3: CASSLSPDRVGRNIQYF. In DNA form, the CDR3 reads TGTGCCAGCAGCTTGTCACCTGATCGAGTTGGGAGGAACATTCAGTACTTC.

The CDR3 coding sequence is TGTGCCAGCCTCTCGGTTTCCTCTGGAAACACCATATATTTT. Protein sequence: CASLSVSSGNTIYF. The genes are TRBV5-5 and TRBJ1-3, with D unresolved. The V end lost 7 bases, the J end lost 0 bases, and 11 bases lay between the germline ends. CDR1 and CDR2 (germline): SGHKS, YYEKEE (reference sequence). The CDR3 has 14 amino acids. Drawing the rest from reference TRBV5-5 and TRBJ1-3, the complete variable domain is DAGVTQSPTHLIKTRGQQVTLRCSPISGHKSVSWYQQVLGQGPQFIFQYYEKEERGRGNFPDRFSARQFPNYSSELNVNALLLGDSALYLCASLSVSSGNTIYFGEGSWLTVV.

J is TRBJ2-7 and V is TRBV6-6; TRBD2 matches 9 bases. The CDR3 is 16 residues long. CDR1 and CDR2 from the germline V gene are MNHNY and SVGAGI (reference sequence). After removal of 6 bases from V and 0 bases from J, the junction contained 9 bases not matched to a gene. CDR3 sequence: CASRRPGTSSSYEQYF. The CDR3 DNA sequence: TGTGCCAGCAGACGCCCCGGGACTAGCAGCTCCTACGAGCAGTACTTC.

The V gene is TRBV6-5, the J gene TRBJ1-1; no definite D call. The V end was cut by 3 bases, the J end by 6 bases, with 11 bases between. The CDR3 consists of 13 residues. In germline, CDR1 is MNHEY, CDR2 SVGAGI. The CDR3: CASSYQRGAEAFF. The DNA for the CDR3 is TGTGCCAGCAGTTATCAACGAGGCGCTGAAGCTTTCTTT.

This chain connects TRBV30 to TRBJ2-2; a weak D match, TRBD1 (6 bases). The V end lost 2 bases, the J end lost 6 bases, and 19 bases lay between the germline ends. This CDR3 has 16 residues. Germline values: CDR1 GTSNPN, CDR2 SVGIG (reference sequence). For the CDR3, the DNA is TGTGCCTGGAGTAGGGGGACCCGATTAAACCCCGGGGAGCTGTTTTTT. This encodes CAWSRGTRLNPGELFF.

The V and J genes are TRBV7-9 and TRBJ2-1; D tentatively fits TRBD1 or TRBD2 (5 bases each). Trimming removed 5 bases from V and 6 bases from J, with 20 bases in between. The CDR3 covers 16 residues. CDR1 is SEHNR, CDR2 FQNEAQ, per germline (reference sequence). DNA of the CDR3: TGTGCCAGCAGCCCACCCGGGACCTTGGGTCCCAATGAGCAGTTCTTC. It encodes CASSPPGTLGPNEQFF.

The sample holds a few counts of this clone. This chain connects TRBV19 to TRBJ1-5; 7 bases are shared with TRBD1. Germline assignment: CDR1 LNHDA and CDR2 SQIVND (reference sequence). CDR3 size: 16 residues. J was trimmed by 1 base and V by 7 bases; bases with no gene match: 10. As DNA, the CDR3 is TGTGCCAGTATAAGTCAGGGGGGTTGGAGCAATCAGCCCCAGCATTTT. Amino acids: CASISQGGWSNQPQHF. The full variable domain, in which reference TRBV19 and TRBJ1-5 provide the parts outside the CDR3, is DGGITQSPKYLFRKEGQNVTLSCEQNLNHDAMYWYRQDPGQGLRLIYYSQIVNDFQKGDIAEGYSVSREKKESFPLTVTSAQKNPTAFYLCASISQGGWSNQPQHFGDGTRLSIL.

This chain connects TRBV4-2 to TRBJ1-4; TRBD1 matches 9 bases. Per germline, CDR1 LGHNA and CDR2 YNFKEQ. V was pared by 0 bases and J by 8 bases, with 10 bases of the junction left unmatched. The CDR3 has 17 residues. CDR3 protein: CASSQEGLGTGREKLFF. Here the CDR3 DNA reads TGTGCCAGCAGCCAAGAGGGTCTCGGGACAGGGCGAGAAAAACTGTTTTTT.

The genes are TRBV7-3 and TRBJ2-2, with 11 positions matching TRBD2. The J segment lost 4 bases and the V segment lost 6 bases, leaving 7 bases of the junction unmatched. Germline CDR1 SGHTA, CDR2 FQGTGA. CDR3 length equals 16 residues. The CDR3 coding sequence is TGTGCCAGCAGTACGCCAGGACTAGCGGGCACCGGGGAGCTGTTTTTT. Its translation: CASSTPGLAGTGELFF.

The CDR3 DNA is TGTGCCAGCAGTCCCGATATCCTTGGGGAGCTGTTTTTT. It codes for CASSPDILGELFF. This chain links TRBV6-5 with TRBJ2-2; no reliable D call. This CDR3 is 13 amino acids long. With 5 bases removed from V and 8 bases from J, the gap between germline ends came to 12 bases. CDR1 is MNHEY and CDR2 is SVGAGI in the germline V gene.

This clone occurred once. CDR3 in amino acids: CASESGLGSSYNEQFF. CDR3 nucleotide sequence: TGTGCCAGCGAGAGCGGCTTGGGTAGCTCCTACAATGAGCAGTTCTTC. V and J are TRBV2 and TRBJ2-1, with TRBD2 as a possible D gene (5 bases). CDR1 is SNHLY, CDR2 FYNNEI, per germline. CDR3 size: 16 residues. Trimming stripped 8 bases from V and 0 bases from J, with 17 bases between. Based on the CDR3 plus reference TRBV2 and TRBJ2-1, the full variable domain is EPEVTQTPSHQVTQMGQEVILRCVPISNHLYFYWYRQILGQKVEFLVSFYNNEISEKSEIFDDQFSVERPDGSNFTLKIRSTKLEDSAMYFCASESGLGSSYNEQFFGPGTRLTVL.

This clone appeared once. The chain couples TRBV7-2 to TRBJ2-7; the D gene is possibly TRBD2 (6 bases). Trimming shortened V by 9 bases and J by 0 bases, and 15 bases separated the two germline ends. CDR3 size: 14 residues. Per the germline V gene, CDR1 is SGHTA and CDR2 is FQGNSA. In nucleotides, the CDR3 is TGTGCCAGTGAGAGCGGGTCGGGCTCCTACGAGCAGTACTTC. Residues: CASESGSGSYEQYF.

This sequence joins TRBV11-2 and TRBJ2-5; D is undetermined. CDR1 is SGHAT and CDR2 is FQNNGV in the germline V gene. The germline V and J ends were trimmed by 3 bases and 0 bases, with 5 bases remaining between them. This CDR3 spans 13 amino acids. The CDR3 is CASSLSDQETQYF. The CDR3 bases are TGTGCCAGCAGCTTGTCGGACCAAGAGACCCAGTACTTC.

The CDR3 DNA reads TGTGCCAGCAGCTTAGAGGGAACCTCTGGACGATATGGCTACACCTTC. Its protein is CASSLEGTSGRYGYTF. The V call is TRBV7-2, the J call TRBJ1-2; no clear D gene. The CDR3 spans 16 residues. The V end was cut by 1 base, the J end by 5 bases, with 17 bases between. Germline V lookup: CDR1 SGHTA, CDR2 FQGNSA.

The CDR3: CASSLVANNYGYTF. CDR3 DNA: TGTGCCAGCAGCTTAGTTGCGAATAACTATGGCTACACCTTC. The V gene is TRBV7-2, the J gene TRBJ1-2; no clear D gene. In germline, CDR1 is SGHTA, CDR2 FQGNSA. The CDR3 length is 14 residues. The germline V and J ends were trimmed by 1 base and 1 base, with 7 bases remaining between them.